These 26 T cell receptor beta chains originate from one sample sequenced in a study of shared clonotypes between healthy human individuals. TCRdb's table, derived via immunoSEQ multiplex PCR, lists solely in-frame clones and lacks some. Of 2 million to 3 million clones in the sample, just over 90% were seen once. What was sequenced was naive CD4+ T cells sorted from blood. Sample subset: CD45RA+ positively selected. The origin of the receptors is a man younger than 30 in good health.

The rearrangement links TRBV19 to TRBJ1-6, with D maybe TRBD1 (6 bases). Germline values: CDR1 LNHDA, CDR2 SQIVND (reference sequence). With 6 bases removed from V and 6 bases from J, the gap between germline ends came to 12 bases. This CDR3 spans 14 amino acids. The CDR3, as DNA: TGTGCCAGTAGCAGGGAGGGGGGTAATTCACCCCTCCACTTT. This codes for CASSREGGNSPLHF.

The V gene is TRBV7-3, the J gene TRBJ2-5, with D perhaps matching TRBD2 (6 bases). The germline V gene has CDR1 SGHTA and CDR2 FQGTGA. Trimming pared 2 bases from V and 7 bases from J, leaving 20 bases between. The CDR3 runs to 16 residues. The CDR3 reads CASSLDPNGGASTQYF. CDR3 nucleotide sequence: TGTGCCAGCAGCTTAGACCCAAACGGGGGTGCCTCGACCCAGTACTTC.

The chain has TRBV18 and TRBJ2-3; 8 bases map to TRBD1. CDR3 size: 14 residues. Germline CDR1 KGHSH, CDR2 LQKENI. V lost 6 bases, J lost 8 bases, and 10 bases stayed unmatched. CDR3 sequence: CASSPDRAYGTQYF. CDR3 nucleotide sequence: TGTGCCAGCTCTCCGGACAGGGCGTACGGTACGCAGTATTTT.

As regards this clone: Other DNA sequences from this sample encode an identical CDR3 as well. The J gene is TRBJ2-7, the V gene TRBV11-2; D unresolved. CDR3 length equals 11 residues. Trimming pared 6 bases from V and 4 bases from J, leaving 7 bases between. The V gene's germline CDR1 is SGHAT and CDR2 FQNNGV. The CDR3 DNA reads TGTGCCAGCAGGCTCGGGTACGAGCAGTACTTC. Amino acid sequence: CASRLGYEQYF.

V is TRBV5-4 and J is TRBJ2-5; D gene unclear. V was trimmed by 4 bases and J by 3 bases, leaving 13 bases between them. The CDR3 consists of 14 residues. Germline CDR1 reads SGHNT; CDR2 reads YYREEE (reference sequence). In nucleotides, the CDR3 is TGTGCCAGCAGCACTGGAACAATCGAAGAGACCCAGTACTTC. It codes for CASSTGTIEETQYF.

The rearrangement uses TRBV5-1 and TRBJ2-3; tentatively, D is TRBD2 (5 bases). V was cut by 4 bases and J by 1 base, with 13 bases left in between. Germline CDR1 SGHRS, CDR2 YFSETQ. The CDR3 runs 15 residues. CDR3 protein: CASSPLGRGTDTQYF. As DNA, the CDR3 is TGCGCCAGCAGCCCACTTGGGCGGGGCACAGATACGCAGTATTTT.

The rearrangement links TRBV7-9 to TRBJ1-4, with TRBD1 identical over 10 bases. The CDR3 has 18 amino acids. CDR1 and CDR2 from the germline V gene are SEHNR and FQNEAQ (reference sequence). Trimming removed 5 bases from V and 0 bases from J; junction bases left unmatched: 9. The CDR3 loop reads CASSTRQGAFTTNEKLFF. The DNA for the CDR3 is TGTGCCAGCAGCACGAGACAGGGGGCGTTTACAACTAATGAAAAACTGTTTTTT.

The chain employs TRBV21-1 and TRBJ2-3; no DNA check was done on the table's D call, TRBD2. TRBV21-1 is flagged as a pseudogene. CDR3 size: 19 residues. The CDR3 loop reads CASSKGPWGSGVSTDTQYF. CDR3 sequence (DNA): TGTGCCAGCAGCAAAGGGCCCTGGGGTAGCGGGGTTAGCACAGATACGCAGTATTTT.

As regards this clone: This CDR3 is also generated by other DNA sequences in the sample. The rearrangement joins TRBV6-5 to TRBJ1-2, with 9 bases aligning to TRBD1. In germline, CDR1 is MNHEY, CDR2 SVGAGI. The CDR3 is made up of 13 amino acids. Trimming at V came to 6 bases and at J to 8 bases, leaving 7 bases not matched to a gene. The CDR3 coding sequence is TGTGCCAGCAGCTCGACAGGGGGAAGCGGCTACACCTTC. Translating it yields CASSSTGGSGYTF.

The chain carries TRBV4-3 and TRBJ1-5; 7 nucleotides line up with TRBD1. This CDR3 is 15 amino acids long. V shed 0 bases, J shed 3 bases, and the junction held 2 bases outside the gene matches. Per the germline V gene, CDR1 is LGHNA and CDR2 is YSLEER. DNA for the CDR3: TGCGCCAGCAGCCAAGATGACAGGGCCAATCAGCCCCAGCATTTT. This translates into CASSQDDRANQPQHF.

The CDR3 loop reads CASSLGQTISNQPQHF. DNA for the CDR3: TGTGCCAGCAGCTTGGGACAGACCATTAGCAATCAGCCCCAGCATTTT. The chain has TRBV5-8 and TRBJ1-5; tentative D call: TRBD1 (5 bases). This CDR3 is built from 16 residues. V was cut by 0 bases and J by 0 bases, with 10 bases left in between. The germline gives CDR1 SGHTS, CDR2 YDEGEE.

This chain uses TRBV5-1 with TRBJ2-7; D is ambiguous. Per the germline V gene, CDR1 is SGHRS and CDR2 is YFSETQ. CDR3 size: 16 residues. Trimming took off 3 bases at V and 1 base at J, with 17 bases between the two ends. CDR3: CASSSSLVDRSYEQYF. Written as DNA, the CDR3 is TGCGCCAGCAGCTCGTCGTTGGTGGATCGATCCTACGAGCAGTACTTC.

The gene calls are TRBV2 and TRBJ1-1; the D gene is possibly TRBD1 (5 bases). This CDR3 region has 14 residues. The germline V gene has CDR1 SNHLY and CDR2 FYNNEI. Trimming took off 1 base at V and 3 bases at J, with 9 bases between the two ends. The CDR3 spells CASSEGGSDTEAFF. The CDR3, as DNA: TGTGCCAGCAGTGAAGGGGGGTCCGACACTGAAGCTTTCTTT.

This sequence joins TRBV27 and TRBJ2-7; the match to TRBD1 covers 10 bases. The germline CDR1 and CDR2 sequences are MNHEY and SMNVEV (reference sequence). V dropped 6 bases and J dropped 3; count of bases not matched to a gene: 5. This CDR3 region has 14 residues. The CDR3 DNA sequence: TGTGCCAGCAGGAACCGGACAGGGGGCTACGAGCAGTACTTC. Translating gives CASRNRTGGYEQYF.

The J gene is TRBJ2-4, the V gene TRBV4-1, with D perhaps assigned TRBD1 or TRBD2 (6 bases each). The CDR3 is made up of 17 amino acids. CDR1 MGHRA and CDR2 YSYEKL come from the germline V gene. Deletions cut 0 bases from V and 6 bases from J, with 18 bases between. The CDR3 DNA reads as TGCGCCAGCAGCCAAGATAGGGGGGCTAGTTGGAGAAACATTCAGTACTTC. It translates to CASSQDRGASWRNIQYF.

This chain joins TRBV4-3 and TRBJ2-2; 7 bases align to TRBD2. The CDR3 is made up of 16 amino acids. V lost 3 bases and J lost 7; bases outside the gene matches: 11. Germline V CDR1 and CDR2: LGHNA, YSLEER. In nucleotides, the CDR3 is TGCGCCAGCAGCCAGGCATTGGGAGGGTCGATCGGGGAGCTGTTTTTT. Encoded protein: CASSQALGGSIGELFF.

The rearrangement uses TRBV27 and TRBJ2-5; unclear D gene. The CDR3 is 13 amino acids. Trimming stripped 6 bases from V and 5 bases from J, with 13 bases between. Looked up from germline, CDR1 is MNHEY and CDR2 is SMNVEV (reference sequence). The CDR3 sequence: CASRPRYWETQYF. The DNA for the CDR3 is TGTGCCAGCAGACCCAGGTATTGGGAGACCCAGTACTTC.

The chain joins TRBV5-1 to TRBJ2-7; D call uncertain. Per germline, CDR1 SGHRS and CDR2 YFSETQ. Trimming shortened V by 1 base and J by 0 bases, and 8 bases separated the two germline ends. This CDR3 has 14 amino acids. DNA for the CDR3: TGCGCCAGCAGCTTGAGCACCTCCTCCTACGAGCAGTACTTC. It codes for CASSLSTSSYEQYF.

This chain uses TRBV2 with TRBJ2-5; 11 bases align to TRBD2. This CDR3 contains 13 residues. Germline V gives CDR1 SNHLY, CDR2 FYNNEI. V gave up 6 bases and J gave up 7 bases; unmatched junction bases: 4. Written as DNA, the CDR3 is TGTGCCAGCAGGGTAGCGGGAGGGGGGACCCAGTACTTC. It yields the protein CASRVAGGGTQYF.

The CDR3 coding sequence is TGCAGCGTTCTACCTTGGCAGGCAGAGAGTAGCACTGAAGCTTTCTTT. Its translation: CSVLPWQAESSTEAFF. The V and J genes are TRBV29-1 and TRBJ1-1; no clear D gene. CDR3 length: 16 amino acids. Trimming cost V 5 bases and J 4 bases, with 23 bases left between them. Germline V gives CDR1 SQVTM, CDR2 ANQGSEA.

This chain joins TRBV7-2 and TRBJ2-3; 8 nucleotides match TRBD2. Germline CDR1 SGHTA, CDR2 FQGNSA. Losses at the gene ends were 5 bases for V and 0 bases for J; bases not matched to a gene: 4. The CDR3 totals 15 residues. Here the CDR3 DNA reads TGTGCCAGCAGCGTTAGCGGGACTAGCACAGATACGCAGTATTTT. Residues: CASSVSGTSTDTQYF.

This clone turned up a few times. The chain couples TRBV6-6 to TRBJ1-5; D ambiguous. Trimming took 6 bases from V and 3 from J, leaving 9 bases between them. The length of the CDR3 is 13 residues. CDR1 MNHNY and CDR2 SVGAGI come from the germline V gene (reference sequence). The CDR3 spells CASSQDLNQPQHF. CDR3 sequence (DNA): TGTGCCAGCAGCCAGGACCTCAATCAGCCCCAGCATTTT.

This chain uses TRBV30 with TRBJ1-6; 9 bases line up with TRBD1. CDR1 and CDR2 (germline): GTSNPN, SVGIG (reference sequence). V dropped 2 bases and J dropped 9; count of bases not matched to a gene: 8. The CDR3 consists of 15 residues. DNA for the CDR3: TGTGCCTGGAGTATTCAACAGGGGGCCGGTTCACCCCTCCACTTT. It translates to CAWSIQQGAGSPLHF.

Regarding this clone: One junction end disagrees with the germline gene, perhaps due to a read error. The CDR3 region has the DNA TGTGCTAGCAGCCAACGCCCAATCTCAGGGGGCGGTGAGACCCAGTACTTC. It encodes CASSQRPISGGGETQYF. V is TRBV7-7 and J is TRBJ2-5, with TRBD1 identical over 8 bases. The CDR3 contains 17 residues. Germline CDR1 is SSHAT and CDR2 is FNYEAQ (reference sequence). The full variable domain, in which reference TRBV7-7 and TRBJ2-5 provide the parts outside the CDR3, is GAGVSQSPRYKVTKRGQDVTLRCDPISSHATLYWYQQALGQGPEFLTYFNYEAQPDKSGLPSDRFSAERPEGSISTLTIQRTEQRDSAMYRCASSQRPISGGGETQYFGPGTRLLVL.

The CDR3 sequence: CASRTGTWDGYTF. Written as DNA, the CDR3 is TGTGCCAGCAGGACCGGGACTTGGGATGGCTACACCTTC. The rearrangement links TRBV6-5 to TRBJ1-2, with TRBD1 as a possible D gene (5 bases). In germline, CDR1 is MNHEY, CDR2 SVGAGI. V lost 6 bases and J 6 bases, leaving 14 bases between the germline ends. The CDR3 contains 13 residues.

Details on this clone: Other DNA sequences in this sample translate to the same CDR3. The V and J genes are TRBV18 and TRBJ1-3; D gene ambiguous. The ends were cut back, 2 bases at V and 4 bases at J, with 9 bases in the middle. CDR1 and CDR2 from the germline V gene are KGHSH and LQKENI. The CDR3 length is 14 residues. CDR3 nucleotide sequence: TGTGCCAGCTCACCATTAGGCGCCGGAAACACCATATATTTT. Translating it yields CASSPLGAGNTIYF.